This TCR beta chain was profiled in a study of blood T cell repertoires in COVID-19. In the study's own analysis: Amplification from reference gene primers served as the basis for estimated nucleated cell counts. Clones were read by immunoSEQ multiplex PCR, and TCRdb kept only the in-frame ones, dropping some. That table supplies the V and J calls and clone size; D and trimming were determined from the DNA. This sample has some 40,000 clones; about 82% occur once, and the top ten carry about two fifths. The CDR3 totals 15 residues. Trimming cost V 3 bases and J 7 bases, with 18 bases left between them. CDR1 and CDR2 from the germline V gene are LGHNA and YSLEER.

The clonotype was recovered from a man aged 80 or over with active or convalescent COVID-19. The sample comprised peripheral blood. The rearrangement links TRBV4-3 to TRBJ1-2; no definite D call. The CDR3 loop reads CASSQATVQVAGYTF. The CDR3, as DNA: TGCGCCAGCAGCCAGGCAACGGTGCAGGTCGCTGGCTACACCTTC.